The subject of this entry is one TCR beta chain. The antigen is not known. Assay used: immunoSEQ multiplex PCR; TCRdb lists only in-frame clones, some missing. This table holds about 15,000 clones, 80% to 95% found once. The entry originates in a study of STAT3 mutations in large granular lymphocyte leukemia. General observations from the study: At least one immunodominant TCR beta clonotype appeared in every T-cell large granular lymphocyte leukemia patient.

Germline V lookup: CDR1 KGHSH, CDR2 LQKENI. V lost 5 bases and J lost 0, with 3 bases in between. The length of the CDR3 is 12 residues. The material sequenced was peripheral blood mononuclear cells. The source of this sequence is a woman aged 45-59 years with T-cell large granular lymphocyte leukemia. Some clones in this sample may be carry-over from other donors' samples. The rearrangement joins TRBV18 to TRBJ2-3; D remains unclear. The CDR3 reads CASSGSTDTQYF. Here the CDR3 DNA reads TGTGCCAGCTCAGGTAGCACAGATACGCAGTATTTT.